This TCR beta chain originates from a study of human T cells and chemical hapten exposure. About the research overall: Per-sample TCR yields varied mainly from small pooled library volume differences. Study findings and constraints: TCRs whose frequency exceeded 1 in 1000 remained the same following DPC sensitization.

Total RNA was isolated from unfractionated whole blood. As the library was built, unique molecular identifiers were attached to individual cDNA molecules. The authors' processing: The number of TCRs in each sample had a median of approximately 99,000 and spanned roughly 23,224 to 750,000. Via MiXCR, TCRdb re-called the 5' RACE reads, giving one row per CDR3 protein. Here the V and J calls rest on TCRdb's processing, not on the authors' analysis. The sample consists of more than 60,000 distinct CDR3 sequences, more than 15% of them appearing once. Turning to this clonotype: The antigen is unknown.

This CDR3 is built from 16 residues. CDR1 and CDR2 from the germline V gene are MGHRA and YSYEKL. V was trimmed by 4 bases and J by 0 bases, leaving 14 bases between them. The chain recombines TRBV4-1 with TRBJ2-3; D might be TRBD1 (6 bases). The sequence derives from a female donor in good health. The CDR3: CASSLDYRDSTDTQYF. DNA of the CDR3: TGCGCCAGCAGCCTCGATTACAGGGATAGCACAGATACGCAGTATTTT.